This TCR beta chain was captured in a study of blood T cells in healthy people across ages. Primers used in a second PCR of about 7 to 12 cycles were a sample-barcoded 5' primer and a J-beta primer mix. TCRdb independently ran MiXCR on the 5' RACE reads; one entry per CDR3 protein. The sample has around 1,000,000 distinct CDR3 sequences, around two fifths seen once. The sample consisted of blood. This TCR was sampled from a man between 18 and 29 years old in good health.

The CDR3 DNA is TGTGCCAGCAGTGTACAGGGGGCCACGTACAATGAGCAGTTCTTC. This encodes CASSVQGATYNEQFF. This chain connects TRBV6-1 to TRBJ2-1; TRBD1 matches 9 bases. This CDR3 region has 15 residues. The junction had 5 bases not matched to a gene; V was cut back by 4 bases and J by 4 bases. The germline CDR1 and CDR2 sequences are MNHNS and SASEGT.